This T cell receptor (beta chain) was retrieved from a study of somatic mutations in cytotoxic T cells in rheumatoid arthritis. Flow cytometry was used to check the purity of CD4+ and CD8+ cells, which had been isolated by positive magnetic bead selection. This clone has more than one count but fewer than ten. CDR3 length equals 14 residues. V lost 1 base to trimming and J lost 7 bases, with 10 bases between them. Germline CDR1 is SEHNR and CDR2 is FQNEAQ (reference sequence). TCRdb's copy holds only in-frame clones and misses some; the assay was immunoSEQ multiplex PCR. The sample has approximately 14,000 clones, 72% seen once.

V gene TRBV7-9 combines with J gene TRBJ1-4; D is undetermined. Sequencing input: CD8+ T cells sorted from blood. The sequence was obtained from an adult with rheumatoid arthritis. The CDR3 sequence: CASSLDGVSEKLFF. As DNA, the CDR3 is TGTGCCAGCAGCTTAGACGGGGTCAGTGAAAAACTGTTTTTT.